This TCR beta chain comes out of a study of early T cells in non-severe SARS-CoV-2 infection. In the study overall: Sequencing input comprised bulk RNA from unsorted whole blood; chain pairing was not available.

As to this clonotype: Its antigen is currently unknown.

As part of library construction, unique molecular identifiers were attached to individual cDNA molecules. TCRdb reprocessed the 5' RACE reads with MiXCR, giving one entry per CDR3 protein. This sample has 80,000 or so distinct CDR3 sequences, with over 5% found just once. Notes on the study in general: Private and CD4 specificities were missed by VDJdb matching, skewed to anti-spike CD8.

This clonotype was sampled from an adult who was a healthcare worker with PCR-confirmed SARS-CoV-2 infection or an uninfected control (not recorded which). The sample consisted of whole blood.

CDR3 residues: CASSVGGDSSPLHF. CDR3 DNA: TGTGCCAGCAGCGTAGGGGGAGACTCTTCACCCCTCCACTTT. The chain employs TRBV9 and TRBJ1-6, with D hard to call. The ends were cut back, 0 bases at V and 9 bases at J, with 10 bases in the middle. Germline-derived CDR1 and CDR2 are SGDLS and YYNGEE. The CDR3 is 14 residues long.